What follows are 17 T cell receptor beta chains derived from one specimen sequenced in a study of shared clonotypes between healthy human individuals. Clones were read by immunoSEQ multiplex PCR, and TCRdb kept only the in-frame ones, dropping some. The sample holds 1.5 million to 2.5 million clones, about 95% seen once. Naive CD8 cells were CD45RO-negative, positively selected for CCR7, excluding terminally differentiated effector memory CD45RA+ cells. The sequenced sample consisted of naive CD8+ T cells sorted from blood. Every receptor here comes from a man between 18 and 29 years old in good health.

The table lists this clone with a few counts. This chain connects TRBV10-1 to TRBJ1-3, with a weak D call TRBD1 (5 bases). The CDR3 loop spans 15 amino acids. With 7 bases removed from V and 2 bases from J, the gap between germline ends came to 15 bases. Looked up from germline, CDR1 is WNHNN and CDR2 is SYGVQD (reference sequence). CDR3 nucleotide sequence: TGCGCCAGCATAGTCGGGGCCCAGGCTGGAAACACCATATATTTT. This codes for CASIVGAQAGNTIYF.

The rearrangement uses TRBV9 and TRBJ2-3; no definite D call. Germline V gene lookup returns CDR1 SGDLS and CDR2 YYNGEE. The CDR3 sequence is 14 residues long. Trimming removed 0 bases from V and 5 bases from J, with 10 bases in between. CDR3 DNA sequence: TGTGCCAGCAGCGTAGGAGGATTTGAAGATACGCAGTATTTT. Amino acids: CASSVGGFEDTQYF.

The chain recombines TRBV4-2 with TRBJ2-5; D may be TRBD2 (7 bases). Germline V gene sequence: CDR1 LGHNA, CDR2 YNFKEQ. V lost 3 bases to trimming and J lost 5 bases, with 19 bases between them. CDR3 size: 16 residues. The CDR3 DNA reads TGTGCCAGCAGCCACGCCCCGGGGGGCAGAGGGGAGACCCAGTACTTC. Protein: CASSHAPGGRGETQYF.

The CDR3 DNA follows: TGTGCCAGCAGTGAAGCGGCTAGCGGGAGGGTGGGTGAGCAGTACTTC. Protein sequence: CASSEAASGRVGEQYF. This chain connects TRBV2 to TRBJ2-7, with 12 positions matching TRBD2. CDR3 length equals 16 residues. V trimming: 0 bases; J trimming: 7 bases; junction bases outside the gene matches: 7. Germline CDR1 is SNHLY and CDR2 is FYNNEI.

V and J are TRBV10-2 and TRBJ2-1; a possible D gene is TRBD1 (6 bases). Between the trimmed V and J ends, which lost 2 bases and 5 bases, there was a span of 13 bases. Germline loops: CDR1 WSHSY, CDR2 SAAADI. The CDR3 runs 15 residues. CDR3 nucleotides: TGCGCCAGCAGTGAGCCAGGGGCGTGGGACAATGAGCAGTTCTTC. As protein: CASSEPGAWDNEQFF.

Remarks on this clone: This CDR3 fails to terminate in the conserved phenylalanine or tryptophan, so it likely reflects a read error. The DNA is omitted, as the CDR3 cannot be located on it reliably, and the CDR3 follows TCRdb's listing. The rearrangement links TRBV6-5 to TRBJ1-1. The CDR3 comprises 11 residues, both ends counted. Germline loops: CDR1 MNHEY, CDR2 SVGAGI. The chain's CDR3 is CASSGLGGTAH.

This clone appeared once. The chain joins TRBV27 to TRBJ2-5, with D maybe TRBD1 (6 bases). Germline V gives CDR1 MNHEY, CDR2 SMNVEV (reference sequence). The CDR3 is 12 residues long. V lost 10 bases to trimming and J lost 4 bases, with 13 bases between them. The CDR3 reads CATSGDRETQYF. CDR3 bases: TGTGCCACTTCAGGGGACCGAGAGACCCAGTACTTC.

The V and J genes are TRBV28 and TRBJ2-5; D is uncertain. Germline V lookup: CDR1 MDHEN, CDR2 SYDVKM. The ends were cut back, 6 bases at V and 5 bases at J, with 22 bases in the middle. This CDR3 has 16 residues. The CDR3 DNA reads as TGTGCCAGCAGCCCCCGTATAGGCAGCCAGTGGGAGACCCAGTACTTC. Encoded protein: CASSPRIGSQWETQYF.

Of note for this clone: One end of the junction varies from germline; a read error may be responsible. This sequence joins TRBV7-9 and TRBJ2-1; perhaps TRBD2 as D (5 bases). In germline, CDR1 is SEHNR, CDR2 FQNEAQ (reference sequence). The CDR3 sequence is 13 residues long. CDR3 sequence (DNA): TGTGCCAGCAGCCCGGACTCCCACAATGAGCAGTTCTTC. This gives the protein CASSPDSHNEQFF. Variable domain in full (rest from reference TRBV7-9 and TRBJ2-1): DTGVSQNPRHKITKRGQNVTFRCDPISEHNRLYWYRQTLGQGPEFLTYFQNEAQLEKSRLLSDRFSAERPKGSFSTLEIQRTEQGDSAMYLCASSPDSHNEQFFGPGTRLTVL.

The rearrangement uses TRBV19 and TRBJ2-2, with D tentatively TRBD1 (5 bases). The CDR3 extends over 16 amino acids. Trimming removed 0 bases from V and 7 bases from J, with 15 bases in between. In germline, CDR1 is LNHDA, CDR2 SQIVND (reference sequence). The DNA for the CDR3 is TGTGCCAGTAGTATAGATCTTTTCAATAGGGGCGGGGAGCTGTTTTTT. Its translation is CASSIDLFNRGGELFF. Full variable domain (rest looked up from reference TRBV19 and TRBJ2-2): DGGITQSPKYLFRKEGQNVTLSCEQNLNHDAMYWYRQDPGQGLRLIYYSQIVNDFQKGDIAEGYSVSREKKESFPLTVTSAQKNPTAFYLCASSIDLFNRGGELFFGEGSRLTVL.

Details on this clone: The sample holds other DNA sequences that translate to the same CDR3. This chain uses TRBV29-1 with TRBJ1-1; D is uncertain. Germline CDR1 is SQVTM and CDR2 is ANQGSEA. V gave up 3 bases and J gave up 4 bases, with 3 bases separating them. The CDR3 runs to 10 residues. In nucleotides, the CDR3 is TGCAGCGTTGAGGTCACTGAAGCTTTCTTT. Translating it yields CSVEVTEAFF.

CDR3 sequence (DNA): TGCGCCAGCAGTGAAGCGGGAGGGCCAGGCGAGCAGTTCTTC. Its translation is CASSEAGGPGEQFF. This chain joins TRBV10-1 and TRBJ2-1, with TRBD2 matching 10 bases. CDR1 WNHNN and CDR2 SYGVQD come from the germline V gene (reference sequence). The trim removed 3 bases at V and 10 bases at J, leaving 6 bases unmatched. The CDR3 totals 14 residues.

The V gene is TRBV27, the J gene TRBJ2-1, with D possibly being TRBD2 (6 bases). Germline V gene data show CDR1 as MNHEY and CDR2 as SMNVEV (reference sequence). The CDR3 extends over 15 amino acids. V shed 4 bases and J shed 2 bases, with 12 bases lying between them. The DNA for the CDR3 is TGTGCCAGCAGTTCCGGGGGTAGCGCCTACAATGAGCAGTTCTTC. This encodes CASSSGGSAYNEQFF.

The chain is built from TRBV11-3 and TRBJ2-2; 9 positions agree with TRBD2. V shed 5 bases and J 3 bases; nucleotides not matched to a gene: 10. Germline V lookup: CDR1 SGHNT, CDR2 YENEEA. The CDR3 totals 17 residues. CDR3 amino acids: CASSPWGVAGDTGELFF. The CDR3 DNA sequence: TGTGCCAGCAGCCCGTGGGGGGTAGCGGGAGACACCGGGGAGCTGTTTTTT.

The chain uses TRBV4-1 and TRBJ2-1, with 9 bases fitting TRBD2. Germline values: CDR1 MGHRA, CDR2 YSYEKL. The trim removed 4 bases at V and 2 bases at J, leaving 6 bases unmatched. CDR3 length: 16 amino acids. CDR3 sequence: CASSRMASGAYNEQFF. As DNA, the CDR3 is TGCGCCAGCAGCCGGATGGCTAGCGGGGCCTACAATGAGCAGTTCTTC.

The chain couples TRBV7-8 to TRBJ2-7, with D perhaps TRBD1 (6 bases). V was trimmed by 3 bases and J by 0 bases, leaving 9 bases between them. The length of the CDR3 is 14 residues. Germline loops: CDR1 SGHVS, CDR2 FQNEAQ. The CDR3 region is CASSFGGFSYEQYF. Here the CDR3 DNA reads TGTGCCAGCAGCTTTGGGGGCTTCTCCTACGAGCAGTACTTC.

This chain links TRBV11-2 with TRBJ1-3, with 7 bases aligning to TRBD1. CDR3 size: 14 residues. Germline CDR1 reads SGHAT; CDR2 reads FQNNGV. V dropped 7 bases and J dropped 4; count of bases not matched to a gene: 7. The CDR3 is CASTLTGLGNTIYF. In DNA, the CDR3 is TGTGCCAGCACCTTGACAGGGTTGGGAAACACCATATATTTT.